The rows below give T cell receptor beta chains drawn from one sample of a study of blood T cell repertoires in COVID-19. The data were produced by immunoSEQ multiplex PCR, yet TCRdb's version contains in-frame clones alone and is incomplete. This sample has around 220,000 clones; nearly 90% occur once, and the top ten carry roughly 16%. Specimen: PBMCs or T cells enriched from blood (not recorded which). These receptors were taken from a man younger than 45 who had been exposed to COVID-19. Both conserved end residues are part of each CDR3. Fields, in order: CDR3 DNA, CDR3 protein, D gene, V gene, J gene, clone size. The D gene is left open where the match is weak. Rows may omit the clone size; those that give it use once, few, many or a size class.

CDR3 DNA: TGTGCCAGCAGCCAAGCTTGGGACAGAGCTATCGCACCCCTCCACTTT
CDR3 protein: CASSQAWDRAIAPLHF
D gene: TRBD1
V gene: TRBV4-2
J gene: TRBJ1-6
clone size: NA

CDR3 DNA: TGTGCCAGCAGTGGGGGGGACGCCGGGGAGCTGTTTTTT
CDR3 protein: CASSGGDAGELFF
D gene: NA
V gene: TRBV25-1
J gene: TRBJ2-2
clone size: NA

CDR3 DNA: TGTGCCAGCATGCTAGGACAGAATCAGCCCCAGCATTTT
CDR3 protein: CASMLGQNQPQHF
D gene: NA
V gene: TRBV2
J gene: TRBJ1-5
clone size: NA

CDR3 DNA: TGTGCCAGCAGTTTTTCACAGGGTCGGGGCTACACCTTC
CDR3 protein: CASSFSQGRGYTF
D gene: NA
V gene: TRBV6-5
J gene: TRBJ1-2
clone size: once

CDR3 DNA: TGTGCCAGCAGCTTGCTTCAGGGGCCCCAAGAGACCCAGTACTTC
CDR3 protein: CASSLLQGPQETQYF
D gene: NA
V gene: TRBV7-9
J gene: TRBJ2-5
clone size: NA

CDR3 DNA: TGCGCCAGCTCTTTCGCATACAGGGGACCCTACAATGAGCAGTTCTTC
CDR3 protein: CASSFAYRGPYNEQFF
D gene: TRBD1
V gene: TRBV5-1
J gene: TRBJ2-1
clone size: NA

CDR3 DNA: TGTGCTAGTGGTTTGATCCTTAAAGGACAGGGGTACAATGAGCAGTTCTTC
CDR3 protein: CASGLILKGQGYNEQFF
D gene: TRBD1
V gene: TRBV12-5
J gene: TRBJ2-1
clone size: once

CDR3 DNA: TGTGCCAGCAGCTTGGTTTGGACAGGCCTAAGGGGCACTGAAGCTTTCTTT
CDR3 protein: CASSLVWTGLRGTEAFF
D gene: TRBD1
V gene: TRBV5-8
J gene: TRBJ1-1
clone size: NA

CDR3 DNA: TGTGCCAGCAGAAGATCGGGACAGGGCCTTGGCTACACCTTC
CDR3 protein: CASRRSGQGLGYTF
D gene: TRBD1
V gene: TRBV27
J gene: TRBJ1-2
clone size: once

CDR3 DNA: TGTGCCAGCAGTTGGGGACAGGCAGTCACAGATACGCAGTATTTT
CDR3 protein: CASSWGQAVTDTQYF
D gene: TRBD1
V gene: TRBV27
J gene: TRBJ2-3
clone size: many

CDR3 DNA: TGTGCCAGCAGCCCCTACCTAGAAAAACTGTTTTTT
CDR3 protein: CASSPYLEKLFF
D gene: NA
V gene: TRBV21-1
J gene: TRBJ1-4
clone size: NA

CDR3 DNA: TGTGCCAGCAGCTTAGTATTTTCTGCGTCTCTCACTAACTATGGCTACACCTTC
CDR3 protein: CASSLVFSASLTNYGYTF
D gene: NA
V gene: TRBV7-9
J gene: TRBJ1-2
clone size: NA

CDR3 DNA: TGTGCCAGCAGCCAGCCGACAGGGGGAAATTCACCCCTCCACTTT
CDR3 protein: CASSQPTGGNSPLHF
D gene: TRBD1
V gene: TRBV4-2
J gene: TRBJ1-6
clone size: once

CDR3 DNA: TGCGCCAGCAGCTTGGGCAGGGCCAATGAGCAGTTCTTC
CDR3 protein: CASSLGRANEQFF
D gene: NA
V gene: TRBV5-1
J gene: TRBJ2-1
clone size: NA

CDR3 DNA: TGCGCCAGCAGCCAAGCCATCCCTTCGGAGGGATCCTACGAGCAGTACTTC
CDR3 protein: CASSQAIPSEGSYEQYF
D gene: NA
V gene: TRBV4-1
J gene: TRBJ2-7
clone size: NA

CDR3 DNA: TGTGCCACTAGGGGGGGGTTATACGAGCAGTACTTC
CDR3 protein: CATRGGLYEQYF
D gene: NA
V gene: TRBV19
J gene: TRBJ2-7
clone size: NA

CDR3 DNA: TGTGCCAGCAGTGAATATGGTGACAGCTACGAGCAGTACTTC
CDR3 protein: CASSEYGDSYEQYF
D gene: NA
V gene: TRBV25-1
J gene: TRBJ2-7
clone size: NA

CDR3 DNA: TGTGCCATCAGTGAGTCGACCAGGTCCCAGGGTTCGCAGTATTTT
CDR3 protein: CAISESTRSQGSQYF
D gene: NA
V gene: TRBV10-3
J gene: TRBJ2-3
clone size: NA

CDR3 DNA: TGTGCCAGTAGTCCTCCGCCCACGGTTAACTATGGCTACACCTTC
CDR3 protein: CASSPPPTVNYGYTF
D gene: NA
V gene: TRBV19
J gene: TRBJ1-2
clone size: NA

CDR3 DNA: TGTGCCAGCAGCTTAGTCGAGTTCGGGGAGCTGTTTTTT
CDR3 protein: CASSLVEFGELFF
D gene: NA
V gene: TRBV11-3
J gene: TRBJ2-2
clone size: NA

CDR3 DNA: TGTGGGACCGAGTCGGGCAGGGCTTACCAAGAGACCCAGTACTTC
CDR3 protein: CGTESGRAYQETQYF
D gene: NA
V gene: TRBV6-5
J gene: TRBJ2-5
clone size: NA

CDR3 DNA: TGTGCCAGCAGCTTGAGGGGCGAGTCGGGCGGGGGACCTATAAACATTCAGTACTTC
CDR3 protein: CASSLRGESGGGPINIQYF
D gene: TRBD2
V gene: TRBV5-4
J gene: TRBJ2-4
clone size: few

CDR3 DNA: TGTGCCAGCAGCTTAACAGGGTCGGGTGAAAAACTGTTTTTT
CDR3 protein: CASSLTGSGEKLFF
D gene: NA
V gene: TRBV7-9
J gene: TRBJ1-4
clone size: NA

CDR3 DNA: TGTGCCAGCTCACTTCGGACAGGAGAAACTGAAGCTTTCTTT
CDR3 protein: CASSLRTGETEAFF
D gene: TRBD1
V gene: TRBV18
J gene: TRBJ1-1
clone size: NA

CDR3 DNA: TGTGCCAGTGAAGGACAGGGGTACGCTCAGCCCCAGCATTTT
CDR3 protein: CASEGQGYAQPQHF
D gene: TRBD1
V gene: TRBV19
J gene: TRBJ1-5
clone size: once

CDR3 DNA: TGTGCCACCAGCAGAGTACACACGCAAGAGACCCAGTACTTC
CDR3 protein: CATSRVHTQETQYF
D gene: NA
V gene: TRBV15
J gene: TRBJ2-5
clone size: NA

CDR3 DNA: TGTGCCTGTGGGGCACCGAGCTATGGCTACACCTTC
CDR3 protein: CACGAPSYGYTF
D gene: NA
V gene: TRBV3-1/TRBV3-2
J gene: TRBJ1-2
clone size: NA

CDR3 DNA: TGTGCCAGCCGTTTGAGCTTAAATCAGCCCCAGCATTTT
CDR3 protein: CASRLSLNQPQHF
D gene: NA
V gene: TRBV12-3/TRBV12-4
J gene: TRBJ1-5
clone size: NA

CDR3 DNA: TGTGCCAGCAGCTTAGGGGTCCTCGGGGACACTGAAGCTTTCTTT
CDR3 protein: CASSLGVLGDTEAFF
D gene: NA
V gene: TRBV11-2
J gene: TRBJ1-1
clone size: once

CDR3 DNA: TGTGCCAGCAGTCTGGTGGGGCCAGATACGCAGTATTTT
CDR3 protein: CASSLVGPDTQYF
D gene: NA
V gene: TRBV14
J gene: TRBJ2-3
clone size: NA

CDR3 DNA: TGTGCCATCAGTGAAACAGACAGGGGTACCGCTGAAGCTTTCTTT
CDR3 protein: CAISETDRGTAEAFF
D gene: TRBD1
V gene: TRBV10-3
J gene: TRBJ1-1
clone size: NA

CDR3 DNA: TGTGCCAGCAGCATAACAGAAGTTAACTATGGCTACACCTTC
CDR3 protein: CASSITEVNYGYTF
D gene: NA
V gene: TRBV6-2/TRBV6-3
J gene: TRBJ1-2
clone size: NA

CDR3 DNA: TGTGCTAGTGGTTTGCGTGCCCGGGACTACAATGAGCAGTTCTTC
CDR3 protein: CASGLRARDYNEQFF
D gene: NA
V gene: TRBV12-5
J gene: TRBJ2-1
clone size: NA

CDR3 DNA: TGTGCCAGCAGTTTGGGCAGCAATCAGCCCCAGCATTTT
CDR3 protein: CASSLGSNQPQHF
D gene: NA
V gene: TRBV27
J gene: TRBJ1-5
clone size: NA

CDR3 DNA: TGTGCCAGCAGCTCGGACAGGGGAACTGGAAACACCATATATTTT
CDR3 protein: CASSSDRGTGNTIYF
D gene: TRBD1
V gene: TRBV7-9
J gene: TRBJ1-3
clone size: NA